This entry features one T cell receptor beta chain sequence. Its antigen is unidentified. This specimen comes from a study of cytomegalovirus exposure and HLA in healthy donors. Findings and caveats of the study: Versus the approximately 700-donor mean, an Asian-associated ancestry cluster reportedly showed fewer N-insertions in a later analysis.

PCR involved 60 Vbeta and 13 Jbeta primers. Data came from immunoSEQ multiplex PCR; TCRdb stores just in-frame clones and leaves some out. The sample has tens of thousands of clones; roughly 67% are singletons. The CDR3 sequence is 16 residues long. With V trimmed by 3 bases and J by 2 bases, 6 bases remained unmatched. Germline loops: CDR1 SGHKS, CDR2 YYEKEE (reference sequence). The specimen was PBMCs. The clonotype comes from a man aged 50-59 years in good health and CMV-seronegative. The chain recombines TRBV5-5 with TRBJ2-2; 8 bases align to TRBD1. In DNA form, the CDR3 reads TGTGCCAGCAGCTCCTGGACAGGGACAAACACCGGGGAGCTGTTTTTT. Residues: CASSSWTGTNTGELFF.